This T cell receptor beta chain was recovered during a study of blood T cell repertoires in COVID-19 (dated by TCRdb to the early 2020s). Broadly, across the study: Samples covering the acute and convalescent phases of COVID-19 were provided by collaborators in the United States, Italy and Spain. The repertoires were made available in a free public database intended to serve as a resource for research on the immune response to SARS-CoV-2. Subjects who had been exposed to COVID-19, were actively infected with it, or had recovered from it provided the deeply sampled blood TCRbeta repertoires that made up the dataset. Where available, HLA class I and class II types were taken from metadata supplied by the sample provider and were not determined by assay-based typing. The prospective study material was composed of cDNA or gDNA derived from T cells, B-cell-depleted T cells, or PBMCs. Nearly every sample came with metadata listing a de-identified subject ID, COVID-19 status, age in years and sex. Samples came from the ongoing ImmuneRACE study (first 160 participants) plus 1,254 subjects from 6 global collaborators.

The immunoSEQ Assay, a bias-controlled multiplex PCR, was used to amplify TCRbeta CDR3 regions from genomic DNA. As for the authors' bioinformatics: The number of nucleated cells in each sample was estimated by amplification of reference gene primers within the assay. Sequence reads were collapsed and filtered to measure the absolute abundance of every unique TCRbeta CDR3 rearrangement. For each sample, productive Simpson clonality was calculated as the square root of Simpson's diversity index over productive rearrangements. Here the immuneACCESS table is served through TCRdb, limited to in-frame sequences with V and J called. Missing clones are a known gap in these copies; in checked studies unresolved V genes cover under half, and the rest lacks a known reason. Clone size and V and J calls were adopted from that table, with D and trimming inferred from the DNA. This sample has about 250,000 clones in its table, and roughly nine tenths of those were observed once. The top ten clones comprise over 2% of the sample.

Comments on this clone: Its recognized antigen is unknown. No much larger clone is present one base from it, and per-base qualities are unavailable.

Overall results and qualifications from the work: How much clinical and demographic metadata was included differed by source and by participant, and the metadata was provided uncurated.

Participants in the prospective study were enrolled through a virtual design, were aged roughly 18 to 90 years, and lived in some 24 United States geographic areas. Cohort assignment in the prospective study relied on participant-reported clinical history from a screening survey and a study questionnaire. For ImmuneRACE Cohort 3, a participant was defined as recovered based on two consecutive negative NP/OP PCR tests, clearance by a healthcare professional, or resolution of symptoms. In the prospective study, mobile phlebotomists collected whole blood, serum and a nasopharyngeal or oropharyngeal swab from each participant. Prospective study participants could optionally give additional blood draws and questionnaires over a roughly 2-month period. Before DNA extraction, blood samples from the prospective study were shipped at room temperature or frozen. This TCR came from a woman aged 18-35 years who had recovered from COVID-19. Sequenced: PBMCs or T cells enriched from blood (not recorded which).

CDR3 reads: CASSNDRGRGGYTF. In nucleotide form, the sequence is TGTGCCAGCTCAAACGACAGGGGGCGAGGTGGCTACACCTTC. The chain uses TRBV18 and TRBJ1-2, with 10 middle bases fitting TRBD1. The germline V gene yields KGHSH for CDR1 and LQKENI for CDR2. From cysteine to phenylalanine, the CDR3 is 14 amino acids long. The only DNA kept is the CDR3, 42 bases in frame from the first base. Trimming accounts for 5 bases at V and 7 bases at J, while the number of junction bases matched to no gene is 7.